This T cell receptor (beta chain) was documented in a study of blood T cell repertoires in COVID-19. Across the whole study: The study drew acute and convalescent COVID-19 samples from the United States, Italy and Spain. T cells, B-cell-depleted T cells, or PBMCs supplied cDNA or gDNA.

Germline lookup yields CDR1 LGHDT and CDR2 YNNKEL (reference sequence). Unmatched junction bases numbered 10, after V lost 1 base and J lost 3 bases. The CDR3 sequence is 18 residues long. The authors' processing: Scientists estimated how many nucleated cells there were by amplifying reference gene primers. Assay used: immunoSEQ multiplex PCR; TCRdb lists only in-frame clones, some missing. The V and J calls and clone size come from that table; D and trimming were worked out from the DNA. The data show around 71,000 clones, around 76% seen once. This chain links TRBV3-1 (or the pseudogene TRBV3-2) with TRBJ2-3, with TRBD2 matching over 10 bases. The TCR was taken from an elderly woman with active or convalescent COVID-19. Sequencing was done on a sample of peripheral blood. The CDR3 DNA follows: TGTGCCAGCAGCCAAGGCCCGCTAGCGGGGGTTATAACAGATACGCAGTATTTT. As protein: CASSQGPLAGVITDTQYF.